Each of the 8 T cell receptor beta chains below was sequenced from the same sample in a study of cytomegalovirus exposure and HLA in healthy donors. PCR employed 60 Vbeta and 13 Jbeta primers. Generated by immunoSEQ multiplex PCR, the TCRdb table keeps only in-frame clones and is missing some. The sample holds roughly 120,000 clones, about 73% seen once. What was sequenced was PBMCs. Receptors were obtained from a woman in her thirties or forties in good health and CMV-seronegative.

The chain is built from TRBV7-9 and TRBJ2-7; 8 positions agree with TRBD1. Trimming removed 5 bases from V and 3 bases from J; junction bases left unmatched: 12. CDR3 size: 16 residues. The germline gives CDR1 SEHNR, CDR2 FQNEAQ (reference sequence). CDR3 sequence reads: CASSPGQVSRDYEQYF. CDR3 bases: TGTGCCAGCAGCCCGGGACAGGTTTCAAGGGACTACGAGCAGTACTTC.

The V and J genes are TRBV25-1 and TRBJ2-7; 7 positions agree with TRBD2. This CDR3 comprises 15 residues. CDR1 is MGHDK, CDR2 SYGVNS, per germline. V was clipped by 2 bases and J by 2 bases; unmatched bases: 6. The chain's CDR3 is CASSENAGTTYEQYF. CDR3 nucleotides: TGTGCCAGCAGTGAAAACGCAGGGACTACCTACGAGCAGTACTTC.

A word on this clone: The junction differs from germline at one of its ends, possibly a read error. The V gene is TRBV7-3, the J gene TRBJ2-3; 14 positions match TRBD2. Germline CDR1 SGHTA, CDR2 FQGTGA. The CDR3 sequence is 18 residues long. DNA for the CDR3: TGTGTCAGCAGCTCCGGGACTAGCGGGAGCCGTGGCACAGATACGCAGTATTTT. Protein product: CVSSSGTSGSRGTDTQYF. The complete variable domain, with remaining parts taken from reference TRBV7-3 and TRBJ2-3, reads GAGVSQTPSNKVTEKGKYVELRCDPISGHTALYWYRQSLGQGPEFLIYFQGTGAADDSGLPNDRFFAVRPEGSVSTLKIQRTERGDSAVYLCVSSSGTSGSRGTDTQYFGPGTRLTVL.

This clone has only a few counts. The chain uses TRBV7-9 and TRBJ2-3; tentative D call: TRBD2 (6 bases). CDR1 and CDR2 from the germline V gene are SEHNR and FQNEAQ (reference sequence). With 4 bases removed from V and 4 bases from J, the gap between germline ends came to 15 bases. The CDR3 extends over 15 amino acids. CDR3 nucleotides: TGTGCCAGCAGCTCCATCGCGGGGCCTTCAGATACGCAGTATTTT. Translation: CASSSIAGPSDTQYF.

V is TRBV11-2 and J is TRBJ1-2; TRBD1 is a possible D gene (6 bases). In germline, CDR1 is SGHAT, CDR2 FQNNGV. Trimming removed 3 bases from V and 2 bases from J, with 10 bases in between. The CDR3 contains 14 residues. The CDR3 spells CASSFNDRNYGYTF. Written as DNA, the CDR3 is TGTGCCAGCAGCTTCAACGACAGGAACTATGGCTACACCTTC.

This CDR3 is CASSVGILATTDTQYF. The CDR3 nucleotides are TGTGCCAGCAGTGTAGGGATACTAGCGACTACAGATACGCAGTATTTT. This rearrangement joins TRBV2 to TRBJ2-3; 7 bases line up with TRBD2. The CDR3 is 16 amino acids. The V gene end was trimmed by 4 bases and the J gene end by 3 bases; junction bases not matched to a gene: 10. The germline CDR1 and CDR2 sequences are SNHLY and FYNNEI.

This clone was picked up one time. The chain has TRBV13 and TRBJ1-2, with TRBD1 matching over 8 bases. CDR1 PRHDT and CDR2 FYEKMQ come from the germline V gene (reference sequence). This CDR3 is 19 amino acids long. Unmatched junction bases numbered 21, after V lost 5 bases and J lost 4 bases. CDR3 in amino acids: CASSQRGQVIPSQLYGYTF. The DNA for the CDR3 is TGTGCCAGCAGCCAACGGGGACAGGTCATCCCCTCCCAACTCTATGGCTACACCTTC.

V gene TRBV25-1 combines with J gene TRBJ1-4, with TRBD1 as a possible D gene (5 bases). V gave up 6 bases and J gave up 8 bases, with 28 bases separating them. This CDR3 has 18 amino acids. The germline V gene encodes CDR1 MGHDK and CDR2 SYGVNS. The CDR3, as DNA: TGTGCCAGCAGCCCTTTTTCGTCTTTCTCCGGGGGTAGGGAAAAACTGTTTTTT. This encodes CASSPFSSFSGGREKLFF. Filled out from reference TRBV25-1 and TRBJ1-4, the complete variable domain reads EADIYQTPRYLVIGTGKKITLECSQTMGHDKMYWYQQDPGMELHLIHYSYGVNSTEKGDLSSESTVSRIRTEHFPLTLESARPSHTSQYLCASSPFSSFSGGREKLFFGSGTQLSVL.